The T cell receptor beta chain under discussion was sequenced for a study of T cells in Graves' hyperthyroidism and ophthalmopathy. Study-level points and caveats: Blood shared most expanded thyroid clonotypes above 0.001. Stable hyperthyroidism and ophthalmopathy were separated using 13 V-J signatures.

Exclusion criteria comprised uncontrolled infection, other autoimmune disease, pregnancy or lactation. Thyroid ultrasound and orbital computed tomography, with clinical symptoms and serum thyroxine and TRAb, informed diagnoses. Regions amplified from RNA transcripts were the TCR beta CDR3 regions. The study used the HTBI primer set for a first-round RT-PCR of the TCR CDR3. TCRdb passed the multiplex PCR reads through MiXCR, listing each CDR3 protein once. The sample lists some 740,000 distinct CDR3 sequences; 14% were seen once. This clonotype was found many times. Its antigen is undetermined. V gave up 3 bases and J gave up 5 bases; unmatched junction bases: 2. CDR1 and CDR2 from the germline V gene are SGHVS and FNYEAQ. The CDR3 runs 13 residues.

The sequencing sample was made of blood. The receptor comes from a woman aged 18-29 years with Graves' hyperthyroidism. This chain joins TRBV7-6 and TRBJ1-1; 8 bases agree with TRBD1. The CDR3: CASSLQGATEAFF. The CDR3 nucleotides are TGTGCCAGCAGCTTGCAGGGGGCGACTGAAGCTTTCTTT. Complete variable domain (other parts from reference TRBV7-6 and TRBJ1-1): GAGVSQSPRYKVTKRGQDVALRCDPISGHVSLYWYRQALGQGPEFLTYFNYEAQQDKSGLPNDRFSAERPEGSISTLTIQRTEQRDSAMYRCASSLQGATEAFFGQGTRLTVV.